These 27 T cell receptor beta chains came from one sample sequenced in a study of beta chain features in type 1 diabetes. Broader study findings: Patients with Type 1 diabetes showed moderately but significantly shorter TCRB CDR3s in all four CD4+ subsets.

TCRB transcripts that were expressed got sequenced, as all of the isolated RNA had been reverse transcribed. Method: immunoSEQ multiplex PCR; TCRdb's copy keeps in-frame clones and lacks some. The sample has roughly 150,000 clones, approximately 10% seen once. No antigen has been identified for these receptors. Sequencing used central memory CD4+ T cells from blood. All receptors come from a man aged 25 to 40 with type 1 diabetes.

This clone came up a few times. The V call is TRBV7-9, the J call TRBJ2-5, with TRBD2 matching 10 bases. This CDR3 spans 16 amino acids. Germline CDR1 and CDR2: SEHNR and FQNEAQ (reference sequence). Trimming took 4 bases from V and 1 from J; bases not matched to a gene: 6. The CDR3 here is CASSSGRTSGQETQYF. Written as DNA, the CDR3 is TGTGCCAGCAGCTCCGGTCGGACTAGCGGCCAAGAGACCCAGTACTTC.

The table lists this clone with many counts. The chain employs TRBV18 and TRBJ2-7, with 9 nucleotides matching TRBD1. From germline, CDR1 is KGHSH and CDR2 LQKENI. V dropped 3 bases and J dropped 6; count of bases not matched to a gene: 6. This CDR3 comprises 14 residues. The CDR3, as DNA: TGTGCCAGCTCACCCCTGGGACAGGGCAGCGAGCAGTACTTC. It encodes CASSPLGQGSEQYF.

This clone appeared a few times. This chain uses TRBV5-1 with TRBJ2-5, with a weak D call TRBD2 (6 bases). Looked up from germline, CDR1 is SGHRS and CDR2 is YFSETQ. CDR3 length: 13 residues. V lost 4 bases and J lost 5, with 12 bases in between. DNA for the CDR3: TGCGCCAGCAGCGGAGGGGAACTGGAGACCCAGTACTTC. Translated, it gives CASSGGELETQYF.

Points on this clone: The sample contains more than one DNA sequence encoding this CDR3. CDR3 in DNA: TGTGCCAGCAGTTACTCGCGGACGGGGGACACTGAAGCTTTCTTT. Amino acid sequence: CASSYSRTGDTEAFF. This chain links TRBV6-5 with TRBJ1-1; D may be TRBD1 (5 bases). The V gene's germline CDR1 is MNHEY and CDR2 SVGAGI. Trimming shortened V by 0 bases and J by 3 bases, and 11 bases separated the two germline ends. The CDR3 is 15 residues long.

This chain connects TRBV28 to TRBJ2-7; 9 bases fit TRBD1. With 3 bases clipped from V and 0 bases from J, the junction kept 3 bases outside the gene matches. Germline assignment: CDR1 MDHEN and CDR2 SYDVKM. The CDR3 sequence is 15 residues long. The CDR3 DNA follows: TGTGCCAGCAGTTTCCAGGGACAGGGCTCCTACGAGCAGTACTTC. The encoded protein is CASSFQGQGSYEQYF.

The genes are TRBV28 and TRBJ2-7, with TRBD1 identical over 8 bases. The trim removed 7 bases at V and 9 bases at J, leaving 17 bases unmatched. The germline V gene encodes CDR1 MDHEN and CDR2 SYDVKM. The CDR3 contains 15 residues. Here the CDR3 reads CASTRGGQGPHRQYF. Here the CDR3 DNA reads TGTGCCAGCACTAGAGGAGGACAGGGTCCCCATCGGCAGTACTTC.

This chain connects TRBV27 to TRBJ1-5; D remains unclear. CDR1 is MNHEY and CDR2 is SMNVEV in the germline V gene (reference sequence). This CDR3 has 11 amino acids. V lost 7 bases, J lost 9 bases, and 10 bases lay in between. Here the CDR3 reads CASKPVRPQHF. The CDR3 nucleotides read TGTGCCAGCAAGCCCGTACGGCCCCAGCATTTT.

The sample holds a few counts of this clone. The gene calls are TRBV4-3 and TRBJ2-5; 11 bases fit TRBD1. V shed 2 bases, J shed 5 bases, and the junction held 7 bases outside the gene matches. Per germline, CDR1 LGHNA and CDR2 YSLEER. The CDR3 length is 16 residues. The CDR3 sequence is CASSQLGQGGLETQYF. The CDR3 nucleotides read TGCGCCAGCAGCCAACTGGGACAGGGGGGCCTGGAGACCCAGTACTTC.

The rearrangement uses TRBV28 and TRBJ2-7; 11 bases agree with TRBD2. Unmatched junction bases numbered 11, after V lost 4 bases and J lost 3 bases. Germline V gene lookup returns CDR1 MDHEN and CDR2 SYDVKM. The CDR3 totals 17 residues. The CDR3 sequence is CASSYPSSGRSGYEQYF. In nucleotides, the CDR3 is TGTGCCAGCAGTTACCCGTCTAGCGGGAGGTCAGGCTACGAGCAGTACTTC.

This chain joins TRBV4-3 and TRBJ2-2; possible D gene TRBD1, 5 bases. Trimming pared 0 bases from V and 4 bases from J, leaving 9 bases between. The CDR3 is 15 residues long. The germline CDR1 and CDR2 sequences are LGHNA and YSLEER. CDR3: CASSQDQGPTGELFF. The CDR3 DNA sequence: TGCGCCAGCAGCCAAGATCAGGGCCCCACCGGGGAGCTGTTTTTT.

This clone appeared a few times. The DNA of the CDR3 is TGTGCCAGTGAAGCGGGGGAGAGCACAGATACGCAGTATTTT. Translating gives CASEAGESTDTQYF. The genes are TRBV28 and TRBJ2-3; TRBD2 matches 8 bases. The germline gives CDR1 MDHEN, CDR2 SYDVKM. The CDR3 is 14 residues long. Losses at the gene ends were 9 bases for V and 0 bases for J; bases not matched to a gene: 5.

This clone was observed a few times. The chain carries TRBV10-3 and TRBJ1-5; D remains unclear. The CDR3 is made up of 15 amino acids. Germline CDR1 and CDR2: ENHRY and SYGVKD. V dropped 0 bases and J dropped 5 bases, with 11 bases sitting between them. The CDR3 DNA sequence: TGTGCCATCAGTGAGTCAACACACCAAGATCAGCCCCAGCATTTT. It yields the protein CAISESTHQDQPQHF.

This clone was observed a handful of times. This sequence joins TRBV29-1 and TRBJ1-2; perhaps TRBD1 as D (5 bases). V was clipped by 5 bases and J by 2 bases, with 18 bases between them. The CDR3 has 15 residues. CDR1 and CDR2 from the germline V gene are SQVTM and ANQGSEA. DNA for the CDR3: TGCAGCGTTCAGTACAGGACGACGGTCAACTATGGCTACACCTTC. This translates into CSVQYRTTVNYGYTF.

The chain links TRBV10-3 to TRBJ1-2; D may be TRBD1 (5 bases). Per germline, CDR1 ENHRY and CDR2 SYGVKD. V shed 6 bases and J shed 2 bases, with 16 bases lying between them. The CDR3 is 15 residues long. The CDR3 loop is CAISAQRGKNYGYTF. For the CDR3, the DNA is TGTGCCATCAGCGCCCAGCGGGGGAAGAACTATGGCTACACCTTC.

This clone was observed a handful of times. The genes are TRBV9 and TRBJ1-2; D ambiguous. Germline V gene lookup returns CDR1 SGDLS and CDR2 YYNGEE. Trimming cost V 0 bases and J 7 bases, with 13 bases left between them. CDR3 length: 14 amino acids. DNA for the CDR3: TGTGCCAGCAGCGTAGACGGCAGAGGTGTTGGCTACACCTTC. Translating gives CASSVDGRGVGYTF.

This clone was seen more than once but under ten times. One junction end disagrees with the germline gene, perhaps due to a read error. V and J are TRBV7-2 and TRBJ2-7; the match to TRBD2 covers 12 bases. There are 13 residues in the CDR3. Germline V gene data show CDR1 as SGHTA and CDR2 as FQGNSA. CDR3 sequence (DNA): TGTGCCAGCAGCCTAGCGGGAGGGAGGGAGCAGTACTTC. Its protein is CASSLAGGREQYF. The entire variable domain, with the rest obtained from reference TRBV7-2 and TRBJ2-7, is as follows: GAGVSQSPSNKVTEKGKDVELRCDPISGHTALYWYRQSLGQGLEFLIYFQGNSAPDKSGLPSDRFSAERTGGSVSTLTIQRTQQEDSAVYLCASSLAGGREQYFGPGTRLTVT.

This clone has a single count. J is TRBJ1-2 and V is TRBV19, with D unclear. This CDR3 region has 13 residues. Deletions cut 10 bases from V and 5 bases from J, with 17 bases between. Germline assignment: CDR1 LNHDA and CDR2 SQIVND (reference sequence). CDR3 amino acids: CAISKFVEYGYTF. In DNA, the CDR3 is TGTGCCATCTCAAAATTCGTAGAATATGGCTACACCTTC.

The chain's CDR3 is CASSPQGPFGETQYF. CDR3 sequence (DNA): TGTGCCAGCAGTCCGCAGGGGCCCTTCGGAGAGACCCAGTACTTC. This chain connects TRBV28 to TRBJ2-5; possibly TRBD1 for D (6 bases). Germline V CDR1 and CDR2: MDHEN, SYDVKM. The CDR3 extends over 15 amino acids. Trimming took 5 bases from V and 4 from J, leaving 17 bases between them.

In this sample, this clone turned up a few times. The chain employs TRBV5-1 and TRBJ2-3; the match to TRBD1 covers 7 bases. In germline, CDR1 is SGHRS, CDR2 YFSETQ. V lost 4 bases and J lost 0; bases outside the gene matches: 8. The CDR3 length is 16 residues. Here the CDR3 reads CASSQGQILSTDTQYF. Here the CDR3 DNA reads TGCGCCAGCAGCCAGGGACAGATACTGAGCACAGATACGCAGTATTTT.

This clone appeared many times. The gene calls are TRBV4-2 and TRBJ2-1, with TRBD2 as a possible D gene (5 bases). From germline, CDR1 is LGHNA and CDR2 YNFKEQ. V shed 1 base and J shed 4 bases, with 14 bases lying between them. The CDR3 runs 16 residues. The CDR3, as DNA: TGTGCCAGCAGCCAAGGTATCCTAGCCAGTTACAATGAGCAGTTCTTC. As protein: CASSQGILASYNEQFF.

This clone was counted a few times. This chain uses TRBV7-9 with TRBJ2-2; D is perhaps TRBD2 (5 bases). The CDR3 runs to 14 residues. V was clipped by 1 base and J by 7 bases, with 10 bases between them. From germline, CDR1 is SEHNR and CDR2 FQNEAQ (reference sequence). CDR3 in DNA: TGTGCCAGCAGCTTAGTCCAGCGGAGCGGGGAGCTGTTTTTT. This sequence encodes CASSLVQRSGELFF.

The rearrangement links TRBV28 to TRBJ2-7; 14 bases fit TRBD2. V shed 7 bases and J 1 base; nucleotides not matched to a gene: 6. Germline-derived CDR1 and CDR2 are MDHEN and SYDVKM. The CDR3 covers 16 residues. The CDR3: CASIGTSGSRSYEQYF. The CDR3 DNA is TGTGCCAGCATCGGGACTAGCGGGAGTCGGTCCTACGAGCAGTACTTC.

This clone was counted between two and nine times. The chain links TRBV7-9 to TRBJ2-1; D is possibly TRBD2 (5 bases). V shed 5 bases and J shed 2 bases, with 16 bases lying between them. The length of the CDR3 is 16 residues. In germline, CDR1 is SEHNR, CDR2 FQNEAQ (reference sequence). The CDR3 coding sequence is TGTGCCAGCAGCAACCTACTAGACTGGACCTACAATGAGCAGTTCTTC. This translates into CASSNLLDWTYNEQFF.

This clone was seen only a few times. The V gene is TRBV7-2, the J gene TRBJ2-3, with D unresolved. V lost 4 bases, J lost 2 bases, and 7 bases lay in between. The CDR3 runs 13 residues. The V gene's germline CDR1 is SGHTA and CDR2 FQGNSA. The DNA of the CDR3 is TGTGCCAGCAGCTCCCGACACACAGATACGCAGTATTTT. It yields the protein CASSSRHTDTQYF.

V usage is TRBV9 and J usage is TRBJ2-1; weak D call: TRBD2 (5 bases). Germline V gene lookup returns CDR1 SGDLS and CDR2 YYNGEE. Trimming stripped 2 bases from V and 8 bases from J, with 8 bases between. The CDR3 length is 12 residues. The CDR3 DNA follows: TGTGCCAGCAGCGTCTCGGGGTATGAGCAGTTCTTC. Its protein is CASSVSGYEQFF.

The chain is built from TRBV4-1 and TRBJ2-1, with 10 bases lining up with TRBD2. Germline V gene sequence: CDR1 MGHRA, CDR2 YSYEKL. With 2 bases clipped from V and 9 bases from J, the junction kept 4 bases outside the gene matches. The CDR3 extends over 14 amino acids. This CDR3 is CASSQTSGISEQFF. Here the CDR3 DNA reads TGCGCCAGCAGCCAAACTAGCGGGATTAGTGAGCAGTTCTTC.

J is TRBJ2-1 and V is TRBV29-1; 7 positions agree with TRBD2. Trimming at V came to 1 base and at J to 0 bases, leaving 9 bases not matched to a gene. Germline V gene data show CDR1 as SQVTM and CDR2 as ANQGSEA. CDR3 length: 17 residues. CDR3 nucleotide sequence: TGCAGCGTTGAAGGTACTAGCGCAGACAGCTCCTACAATGAGCAGTTCTTC. The encoded protein is CSVEGTSADSSYNEQFF.